Listed below are T cell receptor beta chains from one sample, sequenced in a study of Graves' ophthalmopathy and Graves' hyperthyroidism. TCRdb re-derived calls from the multiplex PCR reads in MiXCR, one entry per CDR3 protein. This table holds 300,000 to 400,000 distinct CDR3 sequences, roughly 17% found once. The sequencing input was peripheral blood. The receptors stem from an adult man with Graves' ophthalmopathy. The CDR3 runs from the conserved cysteine through the conserved F or W. D genes are given only for firm matches. The listing skips clone size in some rows; elsewhere it reads once, few, many or a size class.

cdr3_length: 16; d_call: .; v_call: TRBV6-1; j_call: TRBJ1-5; clone_size: many; cdr3_nt: TGTGCCAGCAGTGAAGTCGAACTGCCTCGCAATCAGCCCCAGCATTTT; cdr3_aa: CASSEVELPRNQPQHF
cdr3_length: 14; d_call: TRBD1; v_call: TRBV18; j_call: TRBJ2-7; clone_size: few; cdr3_nt: TGTGCCAGCTCACCACAGGGGGCTTTCTACGAGCAGTACTTC; cdr3_aa: CASSPQGAFYEQYF
cdr3_length: 14; d_call: .; v_call: TRBV27; j_call: TRBJ1-1; clone_size: many; cdr3_nt: TGTGCCAGCAGTTTATCGGTGAGGGGACAAGAAGCTTTCTTT; cdr3_aa: CASSLSVRGQEAFF
cdr3_length: 10; d_call: .; v_call: TRBV20-1; j_call: TRBJ2-5; clone_size: few; cdr3_nt: TGCAGTGCAAGGGGGGAGACCCAGTACTTC; cdr3_aa: CSARGETQYF
cdr3_length: 13; d_call: .; v_call: TRBV6-1; j_call: TRBJ2-7; clone_size: many; cdr3_nt: TGTGCCAGTTTCCGGGGACGTTCCTACGAGCAGTACTTC; cdr3_aa: CASFRGRSYEQYF
cdr3_length: 14; d_call: .; v_call: TRBV7-9; j_call: TRBJ2-7; clone_size: many; cdr3_nt: TGTGCCAGCAGCCGAACGAGAGAATCCTACGAGCAGTACTTC; cdr3_aa: CASSRTRESYEQYF
cdr3_length: 13; d_call: TRBD1; v_call: TRBV6-6; j_call: TRBJ1-5; clone_size: many; cdr3_nt: TGTGCCGTGGGGACAGCCTCAAATCAGCCCCAGCATTTT; cdr3_aa: CAVGTASNQPQHF
cdr3_length: 15; d_call: .; v_call: TRBV20-1; j_call: TRBJ2-7; clone_size: many; cdr3_nt: TGCAGTGCTGAGCCGAGCGGGACCAAGTCAGGGGGGCAGTACTTC; cdr3_aa: CSAEPSGTKSGGQYF
cdr3_length: 15; d_call: .; v_call: TRBV4-3; j_call: TRBJ2-4; clone_size: .; cdr3_nt: TGCGCCAGCAGCCAACGCCGGGACAACAAAAACATTCAGTACTTC; cdr3_aa: CASSQRRDNKNIQYF
cdr3_length: 13; d_call: .; v_call: TRBV24-1; j_call: TRBJ2-7; clone_size: many; cdr3_nt: TGTGCCACCAGTGAATTCGAGGAGAGCGAGCAGTACTTC; cdr3_aa: CATSEFEESEQYF
cdr3_length: 14; d_call: .; v_call: TRBV6-5; j_call: TRBJ2-5; clone_size: many; cdr3_nt: TGTGCCAGCAGTTACTTCCCAGGACAAGAGACCCAGTACTTC; cdr3_aa: CASSYFPGQETQYF
cdr3_length: 11; d_call: .; v_call: TRBV6-1; j_call: TRBJ1-2; clone_size: many; cdr3_nt: TGTGCCAGCAGGAATGTATATGGCTACACCTTC; cdr3_aa: CASRNVYGYTF
cdr3_length: 14; d_call: .; v_call: TRBV6-5; j_call: TRBJ1-2; clone_size: many; cdr3_nt: TGTGCCAGCAGTTACCGCAGGGGCTCCTATGGCTACACCTTC; cdr3_aa: CASSYRRGSYGYTF
cdr3_length: 16; d_call: .; v_call: TRBV7-8; j_call: TRBJ1-6; clone_size: many; cdr3_nt: TGTGCCAGCAGTGCGGGGACGACCTCCTATAATTCACCCCTCCACTTT; cdr3_aa: CASSAGTTSYNSPLHF
cdr3_length: 14; d_call: TRBD1; v_call: TRBV30; j_call: TRBJ1-6; clone_size: .; cdr3_nt: TGTGCCTGGAGCCGGGACAGGGGAATTTCACCCCTCCACTTT; cdr3_aa: CAWSRDRGISPLHF